The clone carrying this T cell receptor beta chain was seen more than once but under ten times. The sample comes from a study of blood T cell repertoires in COVID-19. Germline V gives CDR1 LNHDA, CDR2 SQIVND (reference sequence). V lost 7 bases and J lost 3, with 16 bases in between. CDR3 size: 15 residues. Some clones are missing from TCRdb's copy, which holds only in-frame ones; the method was immunoSEQ multiplex PCR. This sample yields about 280,000 clones, of which roughly 80% are seen a single time; around 5% belongs to the top ten. The chain has TRBV19 and TRBJ1-5, with D possibly being TRBD1 (5 bases). This clonotype was sampled from a man in his forties who had been exposed to COVID-19. Input material: PBMCs or T cells enriched from blood (not recorded which). CDR3 protein: CASILMAGINQPQHF. DNA for the CDR3: TGTGCCAGTATTCTGATGGCAGGGATCAATCAGCCCCAGCATTTT.